This T cell receptor (beta chain) appears in the sequencing data of a study of T cell changes during pregnancy in multiple sclerosis. Per the germline V gene, CDR1 is SGHTA and CDR2 is FQGTGA. CDR3 length equals 17 residues. The V and J ends lost 5 bases and 2 bases, in that order; junction bases with no gene match: 7. Only in-frame clones appear in the TCRdb table, and some are missing; sequencing was by immunoSEQ multiplex PCR. The profile shows more than 65,000 clones, 75% to 95% of them singletons. The chain couples TRBV7-3 to TRBJ2-1, with TRBD2 matching 12 bases. The receptor's source is a female donor with multiple sclerosis, enrolled in a pregnancy study. The sequenced sample was CD4+ T cells from peripheral blood mononuclear cells, obtained before pregnancy. The chain's CDR3 is CASSGPSGRAPYNEQFF. The DNA of the CDR3 is TGTGCCAGCAGCGGACCTAGCGGGAGGGCCCCCTACAATGAGCAGTTCTTC.